This passage covers 19 T cell receptor beta chains from one sample sequenced in a study of blood T cell repertoires in COVID-19 (dated by TCRdb to the early 2020s). The protocol used for the library was the immunoSEQ multiplex PCR assay. TCRdb mirrors the immuneACCESS table, restricted to in-frame sequences. Some clones are absent from its copies; in checked studies, under half trace to an unresolved V gene, and the reason for the others is unknown. This sample lists 400,000 to 500,000 clones; roughly 85% were detected once. More than 1.4% of the sample is held by the ten biggest clonotypes. Input material: peripheral blood. These receptors all stem from a woman in her twenties or thirties with active or convalescent COVID-19.

The V gene is TRBV29-1, the J gene TRBJ1-1; 10 nucleotides match TRBD1. The CDR3 is 12 residues long. Trimming took 7 bases from V and 7 from J; bases not matched to a gene: 6. Per germline, CDR1 SQVTM and CDR2 ANQGSEA. The CDR3 coding sequence is TGCAGCGGAACGACAGGGGGCGTTGAAGCTTTCTTT. Protein: CSGTTGGVEAFF.

This chain joins TRBV6-5 and TRBJ2-3, with 8 bases that match TRBD2. V was pared by 7 bases and J by 4 bases, with 10 bases of the junction left unmatched. This CDR3 contains 15 residues. The germline CDR1 and CDR2 sequences are MNHEY and SVGAGI. CDR3 bases: TGTGCCAGCAAGCACAAGGACGGGGGGGCAGATACGCAGTATTTT. As protein: CASKHKDGGADTQYF.

This clone was recorded a few times. The chain couples TRBV2 to TRBJ1-3, with D uncertain. In germline, CDR1 is SNHLY, CDR2 FYNNEI. This CDR3 region has 15 residues. V lost 7 bases and J 2 bases, leaving 15 bases between the germline ends. The CDR3 here is CASKAPSSPGNTIYF. CDR3 nucleotides: TGTGCCAGCAAAGCCCCTAGTTCCCCTGGAAACACCATATATTTT.

This chain joins TRBV6-5 and TRBJ1-2, with D perhaps TRBD1 (5 bases). The CDR3 consists of 12 residues. CDR1 and CDR2 (germline): MNHEY, SVGAGI. Trimming removed 11 bases at V and 2 bases at J, with 12 bases between. The chain's CDR3 is CAQREGNYGYTF. In DNA form, the CDR3 reads TGTGCCCAGAGGGAGGGGAACTATGGCTACACCTTC.

The CDR3 loop reads CASSQEGEAAFTDTQYF. The CDR3 DNA sequence: TGCGCCAGCAGCCAAGAGGGCGAAGCGGCTTTCACAGATACGCAGTATTTT. The gene calls are TRBV4-1 and TRBJ2-3, with D maybe TRBD2 (5 bases). The CDR3 length is 17 residues. Germline V gene lookup returns CDR1 MGHRA and CDR2 YSYEKL. V was pared by 0 bases and J by 2 bases, with 15 bases between.

V is TRBV24-1 and J is TRBJ2-7, with TRBD2 matching over 9 bases. J gave up 3 bases and V 0 bases, and 8 bases lay outside the gene matches. This CDR3 comprises 17 residues. CDR1 KGHDR and CDR2 SFDVKD come from the germline V gene. The CDR3 region is CATSDLTSGLIIYEQYF. The CDR3 coding sequence is TGTGCCACCAGTGATTTGACTAGCGGGCTCATTATCTACGAGCAGTACTTC.

In nucleotides, the CDR3 is TGTGCCAGCAGTATAACCCGGGACAGGAACACTGAAGCTTTCTTT. It yields the protein CASSITRDRNTEAFF. The chain has TRBV6-5 and TRBJ1-1; 7 nucleotides align to TRBD1. Germline trimming cut 5 bases from V and 1 base from J; bases unmatched to any gene: 7. Germline assignment: CDR1 MNHEY and CDR2 SVGAGI. This CDR3 contains 15 residues.

In this sample, this clone turned up a few times. In DNA, the CDR3 is TGCGCCAGCAGTGCCGACAGTAACTATGGCTACACCTTC. Protein: CASSADSNYGYTF. This chain links TRBV10-2 with TRBJ1-2; maybe TRBD1 (5 bases). V was pared by 4 bases and J by 1 base, with 7 bases between. CDR3 size: 13 residues. Germline CDR1 reads WSHSY; CDR2 reads SAAADI.

V and J are TRBV6-5 and TRBJ1-5; 8 positions match TRBD1. CDR3 size: 15 residues. J gave up 4 bases and V 6 bases, and 8 bases lay outside the gene matches. Germline V gives CDR1 MNHEY, CDR2 SVGAGI. This CDR3 reads CASSPGQGANQPQHF. The DNA for the CDR3 is TGTGCCAGCAGCCCCGGACAGGGCGCTAATCAGCCCCAGCATTTT.

This clone was found once. The V gene is TRBV19, the J gene TRBJ2-2, with D perhaps TRBD1 (6 bases). Germline assignment: CDR1 LNHDA and CDR2 SQIVND (reference sequence). V was pared by 3 bases and J by 3 bases, with 11 bases between. The CDR3 runs 15 residues. CDR3 bases: TGTGCCAGTAGTATTGGTCAGGGGTACACCGGGGAGCTGTTTTTT. It translates to CASSIGQGYTGELFF.

This clone was counted between two and nine times. The V call is TRBV6-1, the J call TRBJ1-2; 9 nucleotides agree with TRBD1. Trimming removed 3 bases from V and 3 bases from J; junction bases left unmatched: 8. The CDR3 spans 16 residues. Germline V CDR1 and CDR2: MNHNS, SASEGT. In DNA form, the CDR3 reads TGTGCCAGCAGTGATCAATGGACAGGGGCTCACTATGGCTACACCTTC. Translation gives CASSDQWTGAHYGYTF.

CDR3 DNA: TGCGCCAGCAGCCATTATGACAGGGGAGGAGACACCATATATTTT. Its translation: CASSHYDRGGDTIYF. The V call is TRBV4-1, the J call TRBJ1-3, with TRBD1 matching over 8 bases. Germline CDR1 MGHRA, CDR2 YSYEKL. CDR3 length: 15 amino acids. Trimming removed 3 bases from V and 8 bases from J; junction bases left unmatched: 9.

This sequence joins TRBV10-3 and TRBJ2-3; 8 bases align to TRBD2. CDR3 length equals 16 residues. After removal of 5 bases from V and 1 base from J, the junction contained 8 bases not matched to a gene. Germline CDR1 reads ENHRY; CDR2 reads SYGVKD. CDR3 region: CAISPGTSSGTDTQYF. The CDR3 DNA follows: TGTGCCATCAGTCCAGGGACTAGTAGTGGCACAGATACGCAGTATTTT.

Here the CDR3 reads CASSQGTRNNEQYF. CDR3 sequence (DNA): TGTGCCAGCAGCCAAGGGACTAGGAATAACGAGCAGTACTTC. V usage is TRBV3-1 (or the pseudogene TRBV3-2) and J usage is TRBJ2-7; 7 nucleotides agree with TRBD2. V was clipped by 1 base and J by 5 bases; unmatched bases: 5. The CDR3 totals 14 residues. Germline assignment: CDR1 LGHDT and CDR2 YNNKEL (reference sequence).

The chain couples TRBV28 to TRBJ1-5, with 9 bases fitting TRBD1. CDR3 length equals 13 residues. Losses at the gene ends were 7 bases for V and 7 bases for J; bases not matched to a gene: 5. The germline V gene encodes CDR1 MDHEN and CDR2 SYDVKM. CDR3: CASITGGRQPQHF. Written as DNA, the CDR3 is TGTGCCAGCATAACAGGGGGCAGGCAGCCCCAGCATTTT.

The V call is TRBV10-1, the J call TRBJ1-1; D gene uncertain. The germline V gene encodes CDR1 WNHNN and CDR2 SYGVQD (reference sequence). Trimming removed 7 bases at V and 0 bases at J, with 9 bases between. The CDR3 is 13 residues long. As DNA, the CDR3 is TGCGCCAGCAAGGAGGAGATGAACACTGAAGCTTTCTTT. Translating gives CASKEEMNTEAFF.

The genes are TRBV7-9 and TRBJ1-3; D unresolved. Trimming shortened V by 6 bases and J by 0 bases, and 9 bases separated the two germline ends. CDR3 length: 14 amino acids. Germline values: CDR1 SEHNR, CDR2 FQNEAQ (reference sequence). As DNA, the CDR3 is TGTGCCAGCAGTGAGAACAGCTCTGGAAACACCATATATTTT. Amino acid sequence: CASSENSSGNTIYF.

The rearrangement joins TRBV19 to TRBJ2-3, with 11 bases aligning to TRBD1. V lost 8 bases to trimming and J lost 5 bases; unmatched junction nucleotides: 9. Germline V gene lookup returns CDR1 LNHDA and CDR2 SQIVND (reference sequence). The CDR3 loop spans 15 amino acids. The CDR3 nucleotides are TGTGCCAGTGACGCGGGACAGGGGGTAGGAGATACGCAGTATTTT. Residues: CASDAGQGVGDTQYF. The complete variable domain, with remaining parts taken from reference TRBV19 and TRBJ2-3, reads DGGITQSPKYLFRKEGQNVTLSCEQNLNHDAMYWYRQDPGQGLRLIYYSQIVNDFQKGDIAEGYSVSREKKESFPLTVTSAQKNPTAFYLCASDAGQGVGDTQYFGPGTRLTVL.

The V call is TRBV3-1 (or the pseudogene TRBV3-2), the J call TRBJ2-2, with 10 bases identical to TRBD2. Germline V gene data show CDR1 as LGHDT and CDR2 as YNNKEL (reference sequence). The length of the CDR3 is 17 residues. V lost 5 bases and J lost 5; bases outside the gene matches: 11. CDR3 nucleotides: TGTGCCAGCAGCTCAAAGAAGCGGGGGGGATATACCGGGGAGCTGTTTTTT. Encoded protein: CASSSKKRGGYTGELFF.